The 9 T cell receptor beta chains below come from one sample, sequenced in a study of CD8+ T cells in alopecia areata. RNA was extracted and reverse transcribed into cDNA as the sequencing template. Libraries were prepared by immunoSEQ multiplex PCR; TCRdb keeps only in-frame clonotypes and omits some of them. The sample carries roughly 120,000 clones, about three fifths recorded once. As for treatment: oral pan-JAK inhibitor, 5-10 mg twice daily. This specimen consisted of CD8+ T cells sorted from blood, obtained at week 24, from a patient treated with tofacitinib. The receptors derive from a human donor with alopecia areata.

V usage is TRBV11-2 and J usage is TRBJ1-1; D remains unclear. V lost 5 bases and J 2 bases, leaving 9 bases between the germline ends. In germline, CDR1 is SGHAT, CDR2 FQNNGV. This CDR3 comprises 13 residues. The DNA of the CDR3 is TGTGCCAGCAGCGGTGGATATAACACTGAAGCTTTCTTT. This gives the protein CASSGGYNTEAFF.

J is TRBJ2-1 and V is TRBV7-9, with 7 bases matching TRBD1. The germline gives CDR1 SEHNR, CDR2 FQNEAQ (reference sequence). CDR3 length equals 17 residues. Trimming took 2 bases from V and 4 from J; bases not matched to a gene: 11. In DNA, the CDR3 is TGTGCCAGCAGCTTAACACAGGGGATTGCGCCTTACAATGAGCAGTTCTTC. It translates to CASSLTQGIAPYNEQFF.

The J gene is TRBJ2-2, the V gene TRBV9; possibly TRBD1 for D (7 bases). Germline CDR1 is SGDLS and CDR2 is YYNGEE. With 6 bases removed from V and 1 base from J, the gap between germline ends came to 10 bases. The CDR3 sequence is 14 residues long. The CDR3 region is CASTQGGNTGELFF. CDR3 nucleotide sequence: TGTGCCAGCACGCAGGGGGGGAACACCGGGGAGCTGTTTTTT.

The chain uses TRBV29-1 and TRBJ1-4; D might be TRBD1 (5 bases). CDR1 is SQVTM, CDR2 ANQGSEA, per germline. CDR3 size: 15 residues. Trimming stripped 6 bases from V and 14 bases from J, with 28 bases between. CDR3 in amino acids: CSVLDRDPPLEGLFF. For the CDR3, the DNA is TGCAGCGTACTCGACCGGGACCCACCTTTGGAAGGGCTGTTTTTT.

This chain joins TRBV30 and TRBJ1-1, with D unresolved. CDR3 length equals 12 residues. Deletions cut 5 bases from V and 1 base from J, with 8 bases between. From germline, CDR1 is GTSNPN and CDR2 SVGIG (reference sequence). The CDR3 DNA sequence: TGTGCCTGGGGACCGGAGAACACTGAAGCTTTCTTT. Translating gives CAWGPENTEAFF.

Comments on this clone: With a far larger clone one base away, a read error is the likely cause. This chain uses TRBV29-1 with TRBJ2-7, with 10 nucleotides matching TRBD1. The CDR3 is 13 residues long. From germline, CDR1 is SQVTM and CDR2 ANQGSEA. Losses at the gene ends were 6 bases for V and 7 bases for J; bases not matched to a gene: 9. The CDR3 DNA sequence: TGCAGCGTAGGGACAGGGGAGGAAGGTGAGCAGTACTTC. Translating it yields CSVGTGEEGEQYF.

The rearrangement joins TRBV30 to TRBJ2-3; D uncertain. Deletions cut 3 bases from V and 0 bases from J, with 7 bases between. Germline loops: CDR1 GTSNPN, CDR2 SVGIG (reference sequence). The length of the CDR3 is 13 residues. CDR3 in amino acids: CAWSRPSTDTQYF. DNA for the CDR3: TGTGCCTGGAGCAGGCCGAGCACAGATACGCAGTATTTT. The entire variable domain, with the rest obtained from reference TRBV30 and TRBJ2-3, is as follows: SQTIHQWPATLVQPVGSPLSLECTVEGTSNPNLYWYRQAAGRGLQLLFYSVGIGQISSEVPQNLSASRPQDRQFILSSKKLLLSDSGFYLCAWSRPSTDTQYFGPGTRLTVL.

This clone was found a few times. The V and J genes are TRBV19 and TRBJ1-5, with D hard to call. The CDR3 contains 15 residues. The germline CDR1 and CDR2 sequences are LNHDA and SQIVND (reference sequence). V lost 7 bases, J lost 0 bases, and 13 bases lay in between. The CDR3, as DNA: TGTGCCAGTACCCTGGCCCCGTATAGCAATCAGCCCCAGCATTTT. Translated: CASTLAPYSNQPQHF.

The chain links TRBV29-1 to TRBJ1-2; possibly TRBD1 for D (5 bases). The CDR3 loop spans 10 amino acids. Germline lookup yields CDR1 SQVTM and CDR2 ANQGSEA. The ends were cut back, 2 bases at V and 10 bases at J, with 8 bases in the middle. CDR3 residues: CSVEKGHYTF. The CDR3 DNA reads as TGCAGCGTTGAAAAGGGGCACTACACCTTC.